This T cell receptor (beta chain) comes out of a study of regulatory T cells in long-lasting Graves disease. Notes on the study in general: TRBV28, TRBJ1-2 and TRBJ2-5 emerged as the favored segments in persistent disease.

Library construction for TCR beta used iRepertoire HTBI primers and Arm-PCR of CDR3 regions. In the original workflow: Identification of gene segments yielded some 61 TRBV and about 14 TRBJ across samples. TCRdb recomputed calls from the multiplex PCR reads with MiXCR, one row per CDR3 protein. The authors' filters were not applied to this entry. The sample lists around 500,000 distinct CDR3 sequences; less than 25% were seen once. This clonotype appeared a few times. Its antigen remains unidentified. Time point here: persistent/refractory GD, antithyroid drugs over 5 years with positive TRAb. The TCR library was made from RNA that had been extracted from PBMCs in TRIzol. V shed 11 bases and J shed 5 bases, with 10 bases lying between them. Germline V CDR1 and CDR2: ENHRY, SYGVKD. This CDR3 is built from 11 residues.

The TCR originated in a female donor with Graves disease. This chain links TRBV10-3 with TRBJ2-1; D tentatively reads TRBD1 or TRBD2 (5 bases each). The source material was peripheral blood mononuclear cells (PBMCs), sampled when the disease was refractory, from a patient treated with antithyroid drugs. In nucleotides, the CDR3 is TGTGCCGGGGGAGCTAACAATGAGCAGTTCTTC. Protein: CAGGANNEQFF.